The clone carrying this T cell receptor (beta chain) came up many times. Antigen: not known. CDR1 LNHDA and CDR2 SQIVND come from the germline V gene (reference sequence). The CDR3 is 13 amino acids. V was clipped by 4 bases and J by 2 bases, with 5 bases between them. The sample originates from a study of T cells after yellow fever vaccination. Study-wide results and caveats: Contaminating bulk clonotypes could be abundant in FACS-sorted repertoires. A small proportion of clonotypes was detected in both the CD4 and CD8 compartments.

TCR cDNA was made by 5'RACE template switching, adding a universal primer site and UMIs. One entry per CDR3 protein results from TCRdb running MiXCR on the 5' RACE reads. The sample has 140,000 to 150,000 distinct CDR3 sequences; about 7% are singletons. This chain uses TRBV19 with TRBJ2-2; D is unresolved. The specimen comprised CD4+ T cells sorted from PBMCs, sampled 10 days after the yellow fever booster vaccination. The clonotype originates from a man aged 30 to 39 who received the YFV17D yellow fever vaccine. DNA for the CDR3: TGTGCCAGTAGTACTCAAAACACCGGGGAGCTGTTTTTT. Translating it yields CASSTQNTGELFF.